This TCR beta chain was retrieved from a study of cytomegalovirus exposure and HLA in healthy donors. Findings and caveats of the study: CMV antigen specificity of a few CMV-associated chains was confirmed in vitro. There were some public TCRs occurring in many donors, but most TCR sequences were rare. A subsequent analysis found that TCR clusters from the first cohort also tended to co-occur in the roughly 120 validation repertoires, with approximately 95% of cluster scores above 0.

Germline CDR1 SGDLS, CDR2 YYNGEE. The CDR3 runs 17 residues. V gave up 4 bases and J gave up 5 bases; unmatched junction bases: 15. As concerns this clone: Its specificity is unknown.

Measured with immunoSEQ multiplex PCR; TCRdb has only the in-frame clones, and not every one. The data hold around 58,000 clones, with roughly 89% observed a single time. The rearrangement links TRBV9 to TRBJ2-7, with 10 bases matching TRBD2. This TCR was sampled from a woman between 18 and 30 years old in good health and CMV-seronegative. The sequenced material came from PBMCs. CDR3 bases: TGTGCCAGCAGCCCAAGGACTAGCGGAGGCCCCTCGCACGAGCAGTACTTC. It codes for CASSPRTSGGPSHEQYF. The full variable domain, completed using reference TRBV9 and TRBJ2-7, is DSGVTQTPKHLITATGQRVTLRCSPRSGDLSVYWYQQSLDQGLQFLIQYYNGEERAKGNILERFSAQQFPDLHSELNLSSLELGDSALYFCASSPRTSGGPSHEQYFGPGTRLTVT.